The T cell receptor beta chain described here comes from a study of neurological immune-mediated disorders. This clonotype was picked up many times. The junction had 2 bases not matched to a gene; V was cut back by 5 bases and J by 6 bases. The CDR3 totals 13 residues. Looked up from germline, CDR1 is SGHAT and CDR2 is FQNNGV. TCRdb processed the 5' RACE reads anew with MiXCR; each CDR3 protein has one entry. Of 30,000 to 45,000 distinct CDR3 sequences in the sample, 4.8% were seen once. This chain joins TRBV11-2 and TRBJ1-5; the match to TRBD1 covers 9 bases. The specimen was CD4+ T cells from blood. The clonotype comes from a young man in good health. This CDR3 is CASSRQGGQPQHF. Here the CDR3 DNA reads TGTGCCAGCAGCCGACAGGGGGGTCAGCCCCAGCATTTT.